Here is one T cell receptor (beta chain) with its context. Its antigen is as yet unknown. V was pared by 2 bases and J by 5 bases, with 9 bases between. The length of the CDR3 is 13 residues. CDR1 and CDR2 (germline): SGHDT, YYEEEE. Donors in the study were healthy people who gave bone marrow. In the PCR, 60 Vbeta and 13 Jbeta primers were used. Measured with immunoSEQ multiplex PCR; TCRdb has only the in-frame clones, and not every one. Its listing shows more than 200,000 clones. This entry belongs to a study of cytomegalovirus exposure and HLA in healthy donors. Study-level findings and limits: The presence/absence work took it that sequencing depth was about the same across donors. Earlier results showed most TCR beta V segments being productive about 90% or about 30% of the time.

The sequence was obtained from a woman in her 30s in good health and CMV-seropositive. The chain carries TRBV5-6 and TRBJ2-3; D possibly corresponds to TRBD2 (6 bases). Sequencing was performed on PBMCs. The CDR3 region is CASSLAAGDTQYF. The CDR3 DNA is TGTGCCAGCAGCTTAGCAGCGGGAGATACGCAGTATTTT.